The T cell receptor beta chain under discussion was sequenced for a study of blood T cell repertoires in COVID-19. The table came from immunoSEQ multiplex PCR; TCRdb's copy has only in-frame clones and leaves some out. The table has 280,000 or so clones, roughly 85% seen once. This CDR3 region has 15 residues. Germline CDR1 SSHAT, CDR2 FNYEAQ (reference sequence). Comment on this clone: A junction end diverges from the germline sequence, so it may reflect a read error.

Everyone who took part was roughly 18 to 89 years old, and they came from about 25 US areas. V gene TRBV7-7 combines with J gene TRBJ2-1, with D possibly being TRBD2 (5 bases). This clonotype was obtained from a woman in her thirties or forties who had recovered from COVID-19. The sample was PBMCs or T cells enriched from blood (not recorded which). CDR3 amino acids: CASSLGGFSYNEQFF. In DNA, the CDR3 is TGTGCTAGCAGCTTAGGCGGGTTCTCCTACAATGAGCAGTTCTTC.